This TCR beta chain was captured by sequencing in a study of a mutant IDH1 vaccine in newly diagnosed glioma. About the research overall: Pretreatment consisted of radiotherapy, temozolomide, or both, with most receiving both.

On this clone: The antigen is unknown.

Sequencing was performed with immunoSEQ multiplex PCR; in TCRdb, only in-frame clones are kept and a portion is missing. This sample has about 45,000 clones, with 92% found just once. The time point denotes: week 35, safety follow-up. In the vaccine, a single dose held 300 ug of the mutant IDH1 20-mer peptide, along with topical imiquimod. From germline, CDR1 is MNHEY and CDR2 SMNVEV (reference sequence). The CDR3 is 18 amino acids. Trimming left V 3 bases short and J 5 bases short, with 24 bases between. The chain uses TRBV27 and TRBJ2-3; D may be TRBD2 (6 bases). The source of this sequence is a man in his forties or fifties with glioma. The specimen comprised PBMCs, sampled from a glioma patient whose treatment included an IDH1 peptide vaccine. CDR3 protein: CASSLGFGAGLRGDTQYF. CDR3 DNA sequence: TGTGCCAGCAGTTTGGGGTTCGGGGCGGGGCTAAGGGGAGATACGCAGTATTTT.